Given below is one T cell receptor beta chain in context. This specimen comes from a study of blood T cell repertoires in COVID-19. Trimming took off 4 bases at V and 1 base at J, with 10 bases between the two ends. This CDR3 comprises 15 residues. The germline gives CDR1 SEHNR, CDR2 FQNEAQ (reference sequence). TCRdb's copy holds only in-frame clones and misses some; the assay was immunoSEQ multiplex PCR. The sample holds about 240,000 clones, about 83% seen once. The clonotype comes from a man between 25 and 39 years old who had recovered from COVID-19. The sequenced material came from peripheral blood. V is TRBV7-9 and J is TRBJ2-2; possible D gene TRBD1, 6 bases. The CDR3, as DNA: TGTGCCAGCAGCTACAGGGAACTGAACACCGGGGAGCTGTTTTTT. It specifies CASSYRELNTGELFF.